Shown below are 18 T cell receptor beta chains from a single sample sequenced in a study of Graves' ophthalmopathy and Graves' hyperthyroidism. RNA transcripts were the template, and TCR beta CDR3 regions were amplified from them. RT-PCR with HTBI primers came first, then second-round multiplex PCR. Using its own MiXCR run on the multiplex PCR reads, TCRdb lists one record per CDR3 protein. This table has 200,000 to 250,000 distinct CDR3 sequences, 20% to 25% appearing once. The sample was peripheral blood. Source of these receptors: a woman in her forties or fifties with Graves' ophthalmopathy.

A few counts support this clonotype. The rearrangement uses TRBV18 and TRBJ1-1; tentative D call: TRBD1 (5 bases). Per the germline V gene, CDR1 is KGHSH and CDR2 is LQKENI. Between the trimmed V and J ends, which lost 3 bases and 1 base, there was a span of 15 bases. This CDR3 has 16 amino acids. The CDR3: CASSPLGHGGNTEAFF. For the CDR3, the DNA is TGTGCCAGCTCACCGTTGGGCCACGGGGGGAACACTGAAGCTTTCTTT.

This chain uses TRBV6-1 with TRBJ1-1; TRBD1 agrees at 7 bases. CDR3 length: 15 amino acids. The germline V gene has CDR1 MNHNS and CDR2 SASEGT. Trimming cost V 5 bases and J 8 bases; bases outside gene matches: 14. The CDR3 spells CASSRNTGTAQEAFF. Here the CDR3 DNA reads TGTGCCAGCAGTCGGAACACCGGGACAGCTCAAGAAGCTTTCTTT.

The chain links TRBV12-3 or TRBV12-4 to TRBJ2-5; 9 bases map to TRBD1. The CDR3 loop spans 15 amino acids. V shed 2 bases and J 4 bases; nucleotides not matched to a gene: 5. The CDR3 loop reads CASSLSTGGGETQYF. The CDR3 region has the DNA TGTGCCAGCAGTTTATCGACAGGGGGAGGAGAGACCCAGTACTTC.

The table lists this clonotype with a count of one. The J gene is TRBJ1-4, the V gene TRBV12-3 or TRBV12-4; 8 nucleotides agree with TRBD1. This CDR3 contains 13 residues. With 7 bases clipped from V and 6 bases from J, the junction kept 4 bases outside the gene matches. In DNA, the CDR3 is TGTGCCAGCACCCCGACAGGGGATGAAAAACTGTTTTTT. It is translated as CASTPTGDEKLFF.

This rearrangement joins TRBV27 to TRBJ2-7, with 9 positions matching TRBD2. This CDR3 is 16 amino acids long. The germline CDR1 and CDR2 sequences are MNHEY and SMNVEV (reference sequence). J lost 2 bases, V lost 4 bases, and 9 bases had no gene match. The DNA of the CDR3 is TGTGCCAGCAGTTACTCGCCTAGCGGGATAACCTACGAGCAGTACTTC. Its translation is CASSYSPSGITYEQYF.

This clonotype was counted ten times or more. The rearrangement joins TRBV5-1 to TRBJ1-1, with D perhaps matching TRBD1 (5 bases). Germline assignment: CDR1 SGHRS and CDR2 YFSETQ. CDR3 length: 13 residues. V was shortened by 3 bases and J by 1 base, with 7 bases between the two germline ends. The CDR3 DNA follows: TGCGCCAGCAGCTGGGGGGAGAACACTGAAGCTTTCTTT. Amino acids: CASSWGENTEAFF.

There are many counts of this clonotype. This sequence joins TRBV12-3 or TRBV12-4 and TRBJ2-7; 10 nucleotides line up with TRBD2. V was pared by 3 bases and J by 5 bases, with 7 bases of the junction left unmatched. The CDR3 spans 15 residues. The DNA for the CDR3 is TGTGCCAGCAGTTTGCGGGGGACTAGCGAGGACGAGCAGTACTTC. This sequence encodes CASSLRGTSEDEQYF.

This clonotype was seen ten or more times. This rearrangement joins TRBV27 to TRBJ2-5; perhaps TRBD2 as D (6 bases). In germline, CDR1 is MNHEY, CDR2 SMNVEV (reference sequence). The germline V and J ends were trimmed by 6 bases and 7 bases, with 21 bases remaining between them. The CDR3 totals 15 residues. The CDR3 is CASSTVAETQLTQYF. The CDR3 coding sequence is TGTGCCAGCAGCACCGTAGCGGAGACTCAGTTGACCCAGTACTTC.

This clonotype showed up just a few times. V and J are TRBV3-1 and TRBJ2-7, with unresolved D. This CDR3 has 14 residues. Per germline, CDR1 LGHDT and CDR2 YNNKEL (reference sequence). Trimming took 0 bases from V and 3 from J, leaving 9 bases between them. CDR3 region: CASSQEPNDYEQYF. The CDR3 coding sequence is TGTGCCAGCAGCCAAGAACCCAACGACTACGAGCAGTACTTC.

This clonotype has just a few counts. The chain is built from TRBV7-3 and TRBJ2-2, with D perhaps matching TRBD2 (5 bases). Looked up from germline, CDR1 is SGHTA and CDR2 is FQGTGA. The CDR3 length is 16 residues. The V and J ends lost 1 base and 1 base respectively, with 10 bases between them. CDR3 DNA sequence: TGTGCCAGCAGCTTAAATTCTGGAGGGAACACCGGGGAGCTGTTTTTT. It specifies CASSLNSGGNTGELFF.

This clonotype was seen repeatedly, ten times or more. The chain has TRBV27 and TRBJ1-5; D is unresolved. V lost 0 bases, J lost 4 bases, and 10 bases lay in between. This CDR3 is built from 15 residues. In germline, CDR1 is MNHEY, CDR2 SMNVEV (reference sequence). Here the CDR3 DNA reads TGTGCCAGCAGTTTATCGCGCCGCTTAAATCAGCCCCAGCATTTT. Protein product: CASSLSRRLNQPQHF.

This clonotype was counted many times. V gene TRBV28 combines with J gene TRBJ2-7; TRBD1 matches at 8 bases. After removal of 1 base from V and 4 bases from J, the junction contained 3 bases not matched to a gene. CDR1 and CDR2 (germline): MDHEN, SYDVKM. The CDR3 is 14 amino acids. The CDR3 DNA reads TGTGCCAGCAGTTTATCAGGGGGCGGGTACGAGCAGTACTTC. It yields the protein CASSLSGGGYEQYF.

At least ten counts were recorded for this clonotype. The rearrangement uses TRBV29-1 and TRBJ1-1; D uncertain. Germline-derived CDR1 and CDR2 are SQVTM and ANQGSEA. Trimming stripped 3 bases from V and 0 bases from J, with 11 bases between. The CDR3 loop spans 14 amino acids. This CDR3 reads CSVDLSQMNTEAFF. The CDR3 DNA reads TGCAGCGTTGACCTCTCCCAAATGAACACTGAAGCTTTCTTT. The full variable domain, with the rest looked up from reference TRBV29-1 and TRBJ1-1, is SAVISQKPSRDICQRGTSLTIQCQVDSQVTMMFWYRQQPGQSLTLIATANQGSEATYESGFVIDKFPISRPNLTFSTLTVSNMSPEDSSIYLCSVDLSQMNTEAFFGQGTRLTVV.

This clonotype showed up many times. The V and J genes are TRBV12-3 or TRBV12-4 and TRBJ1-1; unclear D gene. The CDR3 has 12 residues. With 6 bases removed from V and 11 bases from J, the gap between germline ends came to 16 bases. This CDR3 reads CASSSIRGRAFF. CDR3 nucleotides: TGTGCCAGCAGCTCCATCAGAGGACGGGCTTTCTTT.

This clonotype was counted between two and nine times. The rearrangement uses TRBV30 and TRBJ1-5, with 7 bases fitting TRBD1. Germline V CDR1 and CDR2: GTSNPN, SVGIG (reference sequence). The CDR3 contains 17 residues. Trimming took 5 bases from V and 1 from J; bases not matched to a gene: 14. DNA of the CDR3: TGTGCCTGGGGAAAGGGGGCGGGAGTAGGAAGCAATCAGCCCCAGCATTTT. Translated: CAWGKGAGVGSNQPQHF.

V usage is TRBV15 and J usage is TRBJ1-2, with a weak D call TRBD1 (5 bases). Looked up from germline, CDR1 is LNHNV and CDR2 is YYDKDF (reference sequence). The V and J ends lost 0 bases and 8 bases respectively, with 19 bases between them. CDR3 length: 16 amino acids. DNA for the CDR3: TGTGCCACCAGCAGAGATAGGCCGCGCAGGGTTGAAGGCTACACCTTC. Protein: CATSRDRPRRVEGYTF.

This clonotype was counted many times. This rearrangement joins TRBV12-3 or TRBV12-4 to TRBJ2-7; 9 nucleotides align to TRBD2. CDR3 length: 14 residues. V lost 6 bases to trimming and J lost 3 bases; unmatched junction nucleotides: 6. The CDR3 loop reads CASRAGLANYEQYF. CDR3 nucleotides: TGTGCCAGCAGAGCGGGACTAGCCAACTACGAGCAGTACTTC.

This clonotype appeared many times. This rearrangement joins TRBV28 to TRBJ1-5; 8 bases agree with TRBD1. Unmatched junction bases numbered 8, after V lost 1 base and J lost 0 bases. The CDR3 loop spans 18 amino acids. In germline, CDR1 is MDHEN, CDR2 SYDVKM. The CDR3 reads CASSLLGQDYYSNQPQHF. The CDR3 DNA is TGTGCCAGCAGTTTATTGGGACAGGATTACTATAGCAATCAGCCCCAGCATTTT.